The rows below give T cell receptor beta chains drawn from one sample of a study of cytomegalovirus exposure and HLA in healthy donors. Only in-frame clones appear in the TCRdb table, and some are missing; sequencing was by immunoSEQ multiplex PCR. The repertoire includes some 130,000 clones, roughly 9.8% of them detected once, and 1.8% sits in the top ten. Sequenced material: PBMCs. These receptors all come from a man between 45 and 60 years old in good health and CMV-seronegative. CDR3s include the opening cysteine and the closing phenylalanine or tryptophan.

TRBJ1-5 | TRBV19 | CAGADRVEINQPQHF
TRBJ2-7 | TRBV7-2 | CASSLAGGGAFYEQYF
TRBJ2-6 | TRBV29-1 | CSVVSSGANVLTF
TRBJ1-1 | TRBV2 | CASSQQGSGTEAFF
TRBJ2-7 | TRBV2 | CASRKTGQGLYEQYF
TRBJ1-4 | TRBV5-1 | CASSYGQPATNEKLFF
TRBJ2-3 | TRBV27 | CASTNRQPGRTDTQYF
TRBJ2-7 | TRBV7-3 | CASSSQAGAYEQYF
TRBJ2-7 | TRBV10-3 | CAISGQTYEQYF
TRBJ1-6 | TRBV7-3 | CASSRQGLNSPLHF
TRBJ2-5 | TRBV5-7 | CASMAGKETQYF
TRBJ2-3 | TRBV5-1 | CASRDSGVDTQYF
TRBJ1-4 | TRBV19 | CASNNAGANEKLFF
TRBJ2-1 | TRBV7-3 | CASSQRDRGTYNEQFF
TRBJ2-3 | TRBV5-4 | CASSLYAGYTDTQYF
TRBJ2-3 | TRBV30 | CAWSVGGGAADTQYF
TRBJ1-3 | TRBV5-6 | CASSPDKQGNTIYF
TRBJ1-5 | TRBV19 | CASRTTANSNQPQHF
TRBJ1-2 | TRBV19 | CASSTRQGAVVGYTF
TRBJ1-1 | TRBV30 | CAWSRGFYTEAFF
NA | TRBV6-1 | CASQLTSYEQYF
TRBJ1-2 | TRBV20-1 | CSARREDGYTF
TRBJ2-1 | TRBV5-4 | CASSVDRDLAYNEQFF